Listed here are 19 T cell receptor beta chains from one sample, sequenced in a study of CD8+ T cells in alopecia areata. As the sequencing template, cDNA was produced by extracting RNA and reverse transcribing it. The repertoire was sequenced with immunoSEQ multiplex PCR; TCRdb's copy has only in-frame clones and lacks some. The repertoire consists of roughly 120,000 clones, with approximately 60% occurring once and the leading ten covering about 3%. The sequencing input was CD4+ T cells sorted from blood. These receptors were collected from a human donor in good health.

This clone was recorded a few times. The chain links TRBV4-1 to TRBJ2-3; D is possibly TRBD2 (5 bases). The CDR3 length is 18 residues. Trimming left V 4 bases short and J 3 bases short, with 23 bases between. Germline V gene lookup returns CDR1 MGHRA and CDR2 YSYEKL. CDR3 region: CASSPRIYDYLGTDTQYF. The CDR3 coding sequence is TGCGCCAGCAGCCCCAGGATTTATGACTACCTCGGGACAGATACGCAGTATTTT.

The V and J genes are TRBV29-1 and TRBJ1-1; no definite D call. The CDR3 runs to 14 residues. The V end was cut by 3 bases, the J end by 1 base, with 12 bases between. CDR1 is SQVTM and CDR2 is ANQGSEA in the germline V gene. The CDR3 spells CSVEAGGKNTEAFF. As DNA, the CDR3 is TGCAGCGTTGAGGCTGGCGGCAAGAACACTGAAGCTTTCTTT.

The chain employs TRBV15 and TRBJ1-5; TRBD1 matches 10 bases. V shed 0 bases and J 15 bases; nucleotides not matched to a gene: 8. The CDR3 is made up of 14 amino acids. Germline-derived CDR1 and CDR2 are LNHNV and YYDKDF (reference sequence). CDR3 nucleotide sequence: TGTGCCACCAGCAGAGATAGGACGGGACAGGGGAGGCATTTT. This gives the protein CATSRDRTGQGRHF. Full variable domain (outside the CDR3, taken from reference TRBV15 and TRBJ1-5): DAMVIQNPRYQVTQFGKPVTLSCSQTLNHNVMYWYQQKSSQAPKLLFHYYDKDFNNEADTPDNFQSRRPNTSFCFLDIRSPGLGDTAMYLCATSRDRTGQGRHFGDGTRLSIL.

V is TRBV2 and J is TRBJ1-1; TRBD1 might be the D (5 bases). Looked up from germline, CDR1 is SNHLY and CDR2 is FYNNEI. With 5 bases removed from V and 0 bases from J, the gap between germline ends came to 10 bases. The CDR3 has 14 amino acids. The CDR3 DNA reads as TGTGCCAGCAGTTCTTTGGACATGAACACTGAAGCTTTCTTT. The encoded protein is CASSSLDMNTEAFF.

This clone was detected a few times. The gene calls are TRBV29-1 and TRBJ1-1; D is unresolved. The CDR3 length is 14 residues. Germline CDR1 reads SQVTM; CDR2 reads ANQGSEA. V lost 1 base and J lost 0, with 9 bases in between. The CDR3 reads CSVEVPALNTEAFF. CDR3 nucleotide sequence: TGCAGCGTTGAAGTCCCGGCGTTGAACACTGAAGCTTTCTTT.

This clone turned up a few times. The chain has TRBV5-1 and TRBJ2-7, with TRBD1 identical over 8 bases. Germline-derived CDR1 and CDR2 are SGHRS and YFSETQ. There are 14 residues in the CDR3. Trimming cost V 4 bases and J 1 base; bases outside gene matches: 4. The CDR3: CASSIGQGSYEQYF. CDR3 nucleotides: TGCGCCAGCAGCATAGGACAGGGATCCTACGAGCAGTACTTC.

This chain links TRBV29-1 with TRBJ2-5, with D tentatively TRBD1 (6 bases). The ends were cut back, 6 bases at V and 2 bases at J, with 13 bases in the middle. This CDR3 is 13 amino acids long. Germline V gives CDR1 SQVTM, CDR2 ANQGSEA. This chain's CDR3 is CSVSTGPQETQYF. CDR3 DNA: TGCAGCGTCTCGACAGGCCCACAAGAGACCCAGTACTTC. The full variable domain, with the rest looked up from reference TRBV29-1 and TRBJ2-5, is SAVISQKPSRDICQRGTSLTIQCQVDSQVTMMFWYRQQPGQSLTLIATANQGSEATYESGFVIDKFPISRPNLTFSTLTVSNMSPEDSSIYLCSVSTGPQETQYFGPGTRLLVL.

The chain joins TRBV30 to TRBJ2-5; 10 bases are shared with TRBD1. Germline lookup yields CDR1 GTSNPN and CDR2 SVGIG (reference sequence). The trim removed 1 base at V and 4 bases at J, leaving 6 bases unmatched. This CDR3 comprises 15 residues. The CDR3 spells CAWSEGTGVRETQYF. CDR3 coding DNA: TGTGCCTGGAGTGAAGGGACAGGGGTTCGAGAGACCCAGTACTTC.

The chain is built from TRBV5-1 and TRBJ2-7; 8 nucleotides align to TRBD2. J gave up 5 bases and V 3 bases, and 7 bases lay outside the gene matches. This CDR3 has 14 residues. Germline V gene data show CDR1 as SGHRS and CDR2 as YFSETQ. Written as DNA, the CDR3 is TGCGCCAGCAGCTGGGCGGGGGGCCCGAACGAGCAGTACTTC. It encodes CASSWAGGPNEQYF. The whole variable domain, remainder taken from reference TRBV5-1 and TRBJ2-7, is KAGVTQTPRYLIKTRGQQVTLSCSPISGHRSVSWYQQTPGQGLQFLFEYFSETQRNKGNFPGRFSGRQFSNSRSEMNVSTLELGDSALYLCASSWAGGPNEQYFGPGTRLTVT.

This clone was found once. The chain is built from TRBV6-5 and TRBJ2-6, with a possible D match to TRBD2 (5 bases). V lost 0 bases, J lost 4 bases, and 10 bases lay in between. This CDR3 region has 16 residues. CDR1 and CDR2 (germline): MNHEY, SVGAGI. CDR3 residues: CASSYSGVNGANVLTF. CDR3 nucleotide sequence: TGTGCCAGCAGTTACTCCGGGGTGAACGGGGCCAACGTCCTGACTTTC.

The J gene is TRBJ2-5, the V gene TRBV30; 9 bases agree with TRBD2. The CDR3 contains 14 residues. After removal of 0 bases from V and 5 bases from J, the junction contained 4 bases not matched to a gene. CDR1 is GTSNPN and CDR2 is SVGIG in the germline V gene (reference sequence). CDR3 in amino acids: CAWSVALAGETQYF. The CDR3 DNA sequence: TGTGCCTGGAGTGTAGCACTAGCGGGTGAGACCCAGTACTTC.

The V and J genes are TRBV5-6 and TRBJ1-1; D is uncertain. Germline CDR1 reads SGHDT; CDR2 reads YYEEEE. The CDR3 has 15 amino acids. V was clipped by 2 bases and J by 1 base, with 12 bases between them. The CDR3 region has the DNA TGTGCCAGCAGCTTTAGAACGAGAGGGAACACTGAAGCTTTCTTT. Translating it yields CASSFRTRGNTEAFF.

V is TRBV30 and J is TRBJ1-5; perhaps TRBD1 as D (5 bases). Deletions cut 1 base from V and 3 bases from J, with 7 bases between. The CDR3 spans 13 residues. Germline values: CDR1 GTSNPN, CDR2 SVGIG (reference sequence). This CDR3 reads CAWSEQDNQPQHF. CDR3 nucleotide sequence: TGTGCCTGGAGTGAACAGGACAATCAGCCCCAGCATTTT.

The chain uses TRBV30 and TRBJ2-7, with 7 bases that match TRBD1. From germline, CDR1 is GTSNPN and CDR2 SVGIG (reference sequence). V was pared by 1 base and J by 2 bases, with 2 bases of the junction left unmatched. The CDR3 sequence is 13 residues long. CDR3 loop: CAWSGQGPYEQYF. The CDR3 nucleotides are TGTGCCTGGAGTGGACAGGGCCCCTACGAGCAGTACTTC.

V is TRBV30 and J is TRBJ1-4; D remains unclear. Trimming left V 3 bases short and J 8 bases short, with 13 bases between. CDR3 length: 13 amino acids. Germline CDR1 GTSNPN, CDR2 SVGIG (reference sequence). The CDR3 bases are TGTGCCTGGAGCAACCTTCGCCCCGAAAAACTGTTTTTT. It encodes CAWSNLRPEKLFF.

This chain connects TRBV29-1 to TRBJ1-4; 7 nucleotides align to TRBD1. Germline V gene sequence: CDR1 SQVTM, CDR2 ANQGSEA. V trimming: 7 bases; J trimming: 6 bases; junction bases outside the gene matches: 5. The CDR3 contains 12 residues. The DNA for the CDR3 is TGCAGCGGATCCGACAGGGATGAAAAACTGTTTTTT. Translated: CSGSDRDEKLFF.

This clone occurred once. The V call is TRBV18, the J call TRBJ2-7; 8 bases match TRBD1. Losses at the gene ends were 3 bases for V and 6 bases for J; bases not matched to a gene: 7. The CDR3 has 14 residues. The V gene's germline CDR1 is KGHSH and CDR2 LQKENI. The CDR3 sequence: CASSPSTGVVEQYF. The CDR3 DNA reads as TGTGCCAGCTCACCTTCGACAGGGGTAGTCGAGCAGTACTTC. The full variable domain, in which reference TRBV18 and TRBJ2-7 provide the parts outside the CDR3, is NAGVMQNPRHLVRRRGQEARLRCSPMKGHSHVYWYRQLPEEGLKFMVYLQKENIIDESGMPKERFSAEFPKEGPSILRIQQVVRGDSAAYFCASSPSTGVVEQYFGPGTRLTVT.

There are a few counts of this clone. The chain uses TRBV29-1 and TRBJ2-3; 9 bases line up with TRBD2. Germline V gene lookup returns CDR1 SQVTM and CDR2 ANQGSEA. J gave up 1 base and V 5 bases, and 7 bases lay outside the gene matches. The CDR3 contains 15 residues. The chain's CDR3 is CSVLRAGGRTDTQYF. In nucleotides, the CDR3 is TGCAGCGTTTTGCGAGCGGGGGGCCGCACAGATACGCAGTATTTT.

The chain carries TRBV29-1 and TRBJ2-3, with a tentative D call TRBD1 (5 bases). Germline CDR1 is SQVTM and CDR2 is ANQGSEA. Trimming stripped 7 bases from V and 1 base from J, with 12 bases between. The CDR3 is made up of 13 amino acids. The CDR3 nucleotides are TGCAGCGCCCAGGGTTCCGGCACAGATACGCAGTATTTT. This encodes CSAQGSGTDTQYF.